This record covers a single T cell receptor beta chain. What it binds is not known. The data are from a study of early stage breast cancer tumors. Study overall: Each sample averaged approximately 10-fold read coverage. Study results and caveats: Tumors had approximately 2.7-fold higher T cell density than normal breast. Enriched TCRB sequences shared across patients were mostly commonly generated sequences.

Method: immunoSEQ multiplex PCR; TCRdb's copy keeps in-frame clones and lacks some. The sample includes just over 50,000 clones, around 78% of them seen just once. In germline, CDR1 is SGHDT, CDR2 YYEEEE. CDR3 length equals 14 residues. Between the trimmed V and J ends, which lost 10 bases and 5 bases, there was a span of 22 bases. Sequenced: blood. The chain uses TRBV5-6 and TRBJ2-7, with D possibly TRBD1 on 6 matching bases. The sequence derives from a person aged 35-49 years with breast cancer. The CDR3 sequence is CASHTGPEFHEQYF. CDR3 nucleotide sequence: TGTGCCTCCCATACAGGGCCGGAGTTCCACGAGCAGTACTTC.